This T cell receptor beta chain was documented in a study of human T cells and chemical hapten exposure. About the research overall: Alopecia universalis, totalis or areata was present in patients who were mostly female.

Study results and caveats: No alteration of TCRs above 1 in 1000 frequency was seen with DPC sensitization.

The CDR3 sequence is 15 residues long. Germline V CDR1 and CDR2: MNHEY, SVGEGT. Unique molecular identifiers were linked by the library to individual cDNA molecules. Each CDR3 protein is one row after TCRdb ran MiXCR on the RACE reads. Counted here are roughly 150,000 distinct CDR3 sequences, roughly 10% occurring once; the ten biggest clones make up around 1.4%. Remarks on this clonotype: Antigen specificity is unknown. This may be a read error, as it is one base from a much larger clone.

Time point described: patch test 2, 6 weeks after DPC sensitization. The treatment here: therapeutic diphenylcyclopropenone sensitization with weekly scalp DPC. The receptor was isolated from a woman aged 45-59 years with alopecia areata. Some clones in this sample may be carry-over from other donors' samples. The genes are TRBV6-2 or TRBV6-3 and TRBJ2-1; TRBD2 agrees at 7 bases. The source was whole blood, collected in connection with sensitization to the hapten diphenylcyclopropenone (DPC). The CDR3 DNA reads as TGTGCCAGCAGGGCTAGCGGATCCTCCTTCAATGAGCAGTTCTTC. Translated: CASRASGSSFNEQFF.